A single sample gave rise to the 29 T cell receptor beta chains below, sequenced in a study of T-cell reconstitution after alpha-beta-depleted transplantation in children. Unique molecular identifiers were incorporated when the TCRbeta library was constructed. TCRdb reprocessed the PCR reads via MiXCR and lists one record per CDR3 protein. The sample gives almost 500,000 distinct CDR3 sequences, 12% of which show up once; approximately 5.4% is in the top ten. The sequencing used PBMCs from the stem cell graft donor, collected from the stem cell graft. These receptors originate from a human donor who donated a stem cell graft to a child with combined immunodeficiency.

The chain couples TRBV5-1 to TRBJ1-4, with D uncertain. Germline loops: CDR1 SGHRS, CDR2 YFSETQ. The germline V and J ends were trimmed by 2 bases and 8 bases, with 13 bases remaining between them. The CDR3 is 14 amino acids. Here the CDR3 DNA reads TGCGCCAGCAGCTTACCCGGAGGAGGGGAAAAACTGTTTTTT. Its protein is CASSLPGGGEKLFF. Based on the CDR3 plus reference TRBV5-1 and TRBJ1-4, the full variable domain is KAGVTQTPRYLIKTRGQQVTLSCSPISGHRSVSWYQQTPGQGLQFLFEYFSETQRNKGNFPGRFSGRQFSNSRSEMNVSTLELGDSALYLCASSLPGGGEKLFFGSGTQLSVL.

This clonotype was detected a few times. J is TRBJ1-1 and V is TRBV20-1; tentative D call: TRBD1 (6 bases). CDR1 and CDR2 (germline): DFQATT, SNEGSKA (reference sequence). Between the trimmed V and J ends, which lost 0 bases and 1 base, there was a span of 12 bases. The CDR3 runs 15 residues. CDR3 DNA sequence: TGCAGTGCTAGAGATCTGAGGGGGAAGAACACTGAAGCTTTCTTT. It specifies CSARDLRGKNTEAFF.

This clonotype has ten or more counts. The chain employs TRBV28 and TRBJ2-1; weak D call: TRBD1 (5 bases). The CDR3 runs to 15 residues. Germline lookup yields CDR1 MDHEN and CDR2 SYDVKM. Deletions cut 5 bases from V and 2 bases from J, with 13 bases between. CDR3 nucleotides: TGTGCCAGCAGTATGCAGGGCTCTCCCTACAATGAGCAGTTCTTC. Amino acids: CASSMQGSPYNEQFF.

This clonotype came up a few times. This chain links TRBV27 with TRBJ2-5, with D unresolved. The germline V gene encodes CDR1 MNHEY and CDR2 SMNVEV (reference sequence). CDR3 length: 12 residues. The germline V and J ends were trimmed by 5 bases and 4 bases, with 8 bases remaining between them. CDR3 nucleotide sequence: TGTGCCAGCAGTACCCCCCCAGAGACCCAGTACTTC. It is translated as CASSTPPETQYF.

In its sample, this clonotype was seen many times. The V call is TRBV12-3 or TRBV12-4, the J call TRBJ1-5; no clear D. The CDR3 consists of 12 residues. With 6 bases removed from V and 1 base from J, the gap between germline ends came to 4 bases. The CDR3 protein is CASRYSNQPQHF. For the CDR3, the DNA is TGTGCCAGCAGGTACAGCAATCAGCCCCAGCATTTT.

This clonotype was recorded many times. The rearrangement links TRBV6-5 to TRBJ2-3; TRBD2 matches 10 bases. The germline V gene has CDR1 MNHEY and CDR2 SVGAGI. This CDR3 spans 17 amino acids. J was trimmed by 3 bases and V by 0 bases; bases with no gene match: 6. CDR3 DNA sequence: TGTGCCAGCAGTTACTCGAAAGCGGGAGGGCGTACAGATACGCAGTATTTT. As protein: CASSYSKAGGRTDTQYF.

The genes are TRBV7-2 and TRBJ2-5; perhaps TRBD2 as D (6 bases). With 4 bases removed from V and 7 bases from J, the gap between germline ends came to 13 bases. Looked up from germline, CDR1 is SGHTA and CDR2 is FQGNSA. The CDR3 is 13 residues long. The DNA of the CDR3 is TGTGCCAGCAGCTCCCTAGACGGGAGGACCCAGTACTTC. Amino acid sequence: CASSSLDGRTQYF.

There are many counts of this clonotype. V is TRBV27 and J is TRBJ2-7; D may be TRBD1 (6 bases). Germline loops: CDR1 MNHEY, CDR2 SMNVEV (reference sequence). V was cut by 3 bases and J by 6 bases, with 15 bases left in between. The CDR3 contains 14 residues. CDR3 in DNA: TGTGCCAGCAGTTTTGGGGGCTACCCCCTCGAGCAGTACTTC. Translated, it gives CASSFGGYPLEQYF.

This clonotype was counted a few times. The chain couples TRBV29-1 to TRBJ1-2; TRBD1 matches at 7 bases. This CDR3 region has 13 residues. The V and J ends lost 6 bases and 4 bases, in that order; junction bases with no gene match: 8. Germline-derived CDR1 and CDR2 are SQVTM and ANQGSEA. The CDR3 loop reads CSVRKSGGYGYTF. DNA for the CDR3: TGCAGCGTGCGGAAATCAGGGGGCTATGGCTACACCTTC.

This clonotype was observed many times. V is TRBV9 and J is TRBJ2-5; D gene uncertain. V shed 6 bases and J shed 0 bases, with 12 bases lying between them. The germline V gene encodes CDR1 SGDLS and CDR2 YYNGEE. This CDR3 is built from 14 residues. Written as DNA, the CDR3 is TGTGCCAGCACACCCAAGGAGTACCAAGAGACCCAGTACTTC. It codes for CASTPKEYQETQYF.

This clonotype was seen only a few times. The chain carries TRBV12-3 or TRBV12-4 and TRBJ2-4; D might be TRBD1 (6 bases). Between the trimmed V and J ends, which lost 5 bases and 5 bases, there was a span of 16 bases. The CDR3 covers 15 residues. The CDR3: CASSPRTAVENIQYF. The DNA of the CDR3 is TGTGCCAGCAGTCCGCGGACAGCGGTGGAAAACATTCAGTACTTC.

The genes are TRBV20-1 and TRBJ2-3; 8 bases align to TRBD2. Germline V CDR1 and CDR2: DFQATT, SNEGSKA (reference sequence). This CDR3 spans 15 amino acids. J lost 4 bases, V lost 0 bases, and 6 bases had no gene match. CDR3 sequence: CSARDPAGVPDTQYF. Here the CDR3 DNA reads TGCAGTGCTAGAGATCCAGCGGGAGTCCCAGATACGCAGTATTTT.

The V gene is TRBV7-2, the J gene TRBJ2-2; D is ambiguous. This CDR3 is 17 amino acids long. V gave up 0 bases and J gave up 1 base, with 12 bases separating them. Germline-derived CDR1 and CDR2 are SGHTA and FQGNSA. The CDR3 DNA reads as TGTGCCAGCAGCTTAGCTTGGACCCCCAGGAACACCGGGGAGCTGTTTTTT. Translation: CASSLAWTPRNTGELFF.

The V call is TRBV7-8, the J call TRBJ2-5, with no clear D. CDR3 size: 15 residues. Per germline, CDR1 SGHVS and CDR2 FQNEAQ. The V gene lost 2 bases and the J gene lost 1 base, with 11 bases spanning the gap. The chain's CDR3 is CASSLFTTTQETQYF. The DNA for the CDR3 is TGTGCCAGCAGCTTATTCACTACCACCCAAGAGACCCAGTACTTC. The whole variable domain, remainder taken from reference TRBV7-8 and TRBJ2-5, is GAGVSQSPRYKVAKRGQDVALRCDPISGHVSLFWYQQALGQGPEFLTYFQNEAQLDKSGLPSDRFFAERPEGSVSTLKIQRTQQEDSAVYLCASSLFTTTQETQYFGPGTRLLVL.

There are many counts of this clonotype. The CDR3 DNA sequence: TGCAGCGTTGCGGGCAGATCGAACACCGGGGAGCTGTTTTTT. Amino acids: CSVAGRSNTGELFF. The genes are TRBV29-1 and TRBJ2-2; no clear D. Germline V gives CDR1 SQVTM, CDR2 ANQGSEA. The CDR3 totals 14 residues. Trimming stripped 4 bases from V and 0 bases from J, with 9 bases between.

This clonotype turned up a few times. The CDR3 region is CASSYAAKTGTGDSYQETQYF. The DNA for the CDR3 is TGTGCCAGCAGTTACGCCGCCAAAACCGGGACAGGGGACTCCTACCAAGAGACCCAGTACTTC. J is TRBJ2-5 and V is TRBV6-2 or TRBV6-3, with 10 bases matching TRBD1. V shed 2 bases, J shed 0 bases, and the junction held 18 bases outside the gene matches. Germline lookup yields CDR1 MNHEY and CDR2 SVGEGT. This CDR3 is built from 21 residues.

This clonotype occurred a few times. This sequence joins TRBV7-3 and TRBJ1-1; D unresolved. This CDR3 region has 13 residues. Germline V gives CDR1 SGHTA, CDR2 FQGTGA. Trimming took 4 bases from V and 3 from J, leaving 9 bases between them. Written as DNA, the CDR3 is TGTGCCAGCAGCTCCGGACGGCACACTGAAGCTTTCTTT. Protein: CASSSGRHTEAFF.

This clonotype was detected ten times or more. The CDR3 reads CATSDRRQGGLAFF. The CDR3, as DNA: TGTGCCACCAGTGACCGGAGACAGGGCGGCTTAGCTTTCTTT. The genes are TRBV24-1 and TRBJ1-1; TRBD1 matches at 7 bases. V shed 4 bases, J shed 10 bases, and the junction held 11 bases outside the gene matches. CDR1 and CDR2 (germline): KGHDR, SFDVKD. The CDR3 extends over 14 amino acids.

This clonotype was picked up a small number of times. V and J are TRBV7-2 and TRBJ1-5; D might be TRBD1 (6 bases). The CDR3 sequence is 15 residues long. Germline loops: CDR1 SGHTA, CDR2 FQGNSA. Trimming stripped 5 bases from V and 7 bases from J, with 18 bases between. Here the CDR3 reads CASSTQGRSNQPQHF. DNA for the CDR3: TGTGCCAGCAGCACACAGGGACGATCCAACCAGCCCCAGCATTTT.

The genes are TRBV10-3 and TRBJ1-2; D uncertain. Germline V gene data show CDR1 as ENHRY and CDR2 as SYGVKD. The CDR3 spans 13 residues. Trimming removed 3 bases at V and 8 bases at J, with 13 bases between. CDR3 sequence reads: CAISDGGRKGYTF. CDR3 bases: TGTGCCATCAGTGATGGAGGGCGTAAGGGCTACACCTTC.

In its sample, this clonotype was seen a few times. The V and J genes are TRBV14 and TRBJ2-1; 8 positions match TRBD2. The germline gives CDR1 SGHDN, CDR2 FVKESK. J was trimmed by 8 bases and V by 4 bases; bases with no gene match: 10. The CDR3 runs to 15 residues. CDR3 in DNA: TGTGCCAGCAGCCGAAGCGGGAGCGGGATGCATGAGCAGTTCTTC. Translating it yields CASSRSGSGMHEQFF.

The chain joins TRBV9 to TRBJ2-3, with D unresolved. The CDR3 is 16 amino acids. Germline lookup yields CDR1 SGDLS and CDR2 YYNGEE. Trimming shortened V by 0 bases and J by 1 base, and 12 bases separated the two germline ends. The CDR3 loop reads CASSVAPRGGTDTQYF. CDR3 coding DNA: TGTGCCAGCAGCGTAGCCCCCCGAGGTGGCACAGATACGCAGTATTTT.

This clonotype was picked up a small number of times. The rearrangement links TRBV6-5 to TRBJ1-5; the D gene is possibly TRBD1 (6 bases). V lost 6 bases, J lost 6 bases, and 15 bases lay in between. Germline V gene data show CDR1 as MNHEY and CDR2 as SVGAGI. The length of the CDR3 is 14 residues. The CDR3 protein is CASRPEGVAQPQHF. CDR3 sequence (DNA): TGTGCCAGCAGACCCGAGGGGGTGGCTCAGCCCCAGCATTTT.

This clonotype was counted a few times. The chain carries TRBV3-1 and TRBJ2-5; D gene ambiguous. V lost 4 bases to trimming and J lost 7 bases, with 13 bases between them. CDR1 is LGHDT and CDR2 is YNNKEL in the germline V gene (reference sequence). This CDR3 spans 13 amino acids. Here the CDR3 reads CASSPDGMSTQYF. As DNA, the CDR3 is TGTGCCAGCAGCCCGGACGGAATGTCGACCCAGTACTTC.

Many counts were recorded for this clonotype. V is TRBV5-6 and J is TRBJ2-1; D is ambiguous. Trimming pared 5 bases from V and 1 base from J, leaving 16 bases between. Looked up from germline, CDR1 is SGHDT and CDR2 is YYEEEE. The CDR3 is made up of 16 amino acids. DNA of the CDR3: TGTGCCAGCAGTGACGCAGGTTACCTGTCCTACAATGAGCAGTTCTTC. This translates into CASSDAGYLSYNEQFF.

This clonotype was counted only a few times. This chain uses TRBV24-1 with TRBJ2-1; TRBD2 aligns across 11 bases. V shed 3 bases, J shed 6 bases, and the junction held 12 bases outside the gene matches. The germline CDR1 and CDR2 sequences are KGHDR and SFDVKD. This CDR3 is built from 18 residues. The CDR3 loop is CATSDRRGLAGGSNEQFF. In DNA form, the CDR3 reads TGTGCCACCAGTGATCGGAGGGGGCTAGCGGGAGGAAGCAATGAGCAGTTCTTC.

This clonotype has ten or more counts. The CDR3, as DNA: TGCAGTGCTAGACTCAGAGCTCCCGGGGAGCTGTTTTTT. Translating gives CSARLRAPGELFF. The V gene is TRBV20-1, the J gene TRBJ2-2; the D is unclear. Trimming left V 2 bases short and J 6 bases short, with 10 bases between. The CDR3 contains 13 residues. Germline lookup yields CDR1 DFQATT and CDR2 SNEGSKA (reference sequence).

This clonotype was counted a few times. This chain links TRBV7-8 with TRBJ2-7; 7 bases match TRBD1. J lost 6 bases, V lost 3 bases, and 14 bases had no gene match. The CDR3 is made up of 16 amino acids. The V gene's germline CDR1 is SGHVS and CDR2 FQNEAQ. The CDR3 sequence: CASSFPPADRAFEQYF. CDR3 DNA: TGTGCCAGCAGCTTCCCCCCGGCTGACAGGGCTTTCGAGCAGTACTTC.

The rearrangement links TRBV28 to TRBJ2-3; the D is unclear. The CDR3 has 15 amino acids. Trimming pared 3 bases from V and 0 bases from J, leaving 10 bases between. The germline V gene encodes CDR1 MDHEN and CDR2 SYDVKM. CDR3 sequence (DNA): TGTGCCAGCAGTTTCGAGAAATCTAGCACAGATACGCAGTATTTT. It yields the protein CASSFEKSSTDTQYF.